This record covers a single TCR gamma chain. Its antigen remains unidentified. Distinct nucleotide sequences in the sample also encode this CDR3. The data were obtained in a study of Vδ1+ human thymocytes. Study-wide results and caveats: Despite high sort purity, approximately 21% of thymic T cell receptor delta sequences were Vdelta2. Bulk repertoire data may be misinterpreted because of unexpected Vdelta2 sequences. Thymic TRG and TRD repertoires appeared highly polyclonal, with Gaussian CDR3 length distributions.

Per germline, CDR1 VTNTFY and CDR2 YDVSTARD (reference sequence). Trimming removed 0 bases from V and 11 bases from J; junction bases left unmatched: 4. This CDR3 region has 11 residues. The template was reverse-transcribed extracted RNA. Pooled V-gene forward primers with one constant-region reverse primer generated the CDR3 amplicons by multiplex PCR. TCRdb re-analyzed the multiplex PCR reads via CATT. The profile shows around 11,000 gamma-chain clones, around 40% of them singletons. The sorted cells were CD3+ Vdelta1+ Vdelta2- thymocytes from alphabeta-depleted thymus. Sequenced: Vdelta1+ gamma-delta thymocytes from the thymus. The subset here: FACS-sorted CD3+ TCRalphabeta- TCRVdelta1+ TCRVdelta2- thymocytes. This receptor was taken from a boy younger than two who had congenital heart surgery. The chain employs TRGV3 and TRGJ1 or TRGJ2. The DNA of the CDR3 is TGTGCCACCTGGGACAGGCCACAGAAACTCTTT. This sequence encodes CATWDRPQKLF.